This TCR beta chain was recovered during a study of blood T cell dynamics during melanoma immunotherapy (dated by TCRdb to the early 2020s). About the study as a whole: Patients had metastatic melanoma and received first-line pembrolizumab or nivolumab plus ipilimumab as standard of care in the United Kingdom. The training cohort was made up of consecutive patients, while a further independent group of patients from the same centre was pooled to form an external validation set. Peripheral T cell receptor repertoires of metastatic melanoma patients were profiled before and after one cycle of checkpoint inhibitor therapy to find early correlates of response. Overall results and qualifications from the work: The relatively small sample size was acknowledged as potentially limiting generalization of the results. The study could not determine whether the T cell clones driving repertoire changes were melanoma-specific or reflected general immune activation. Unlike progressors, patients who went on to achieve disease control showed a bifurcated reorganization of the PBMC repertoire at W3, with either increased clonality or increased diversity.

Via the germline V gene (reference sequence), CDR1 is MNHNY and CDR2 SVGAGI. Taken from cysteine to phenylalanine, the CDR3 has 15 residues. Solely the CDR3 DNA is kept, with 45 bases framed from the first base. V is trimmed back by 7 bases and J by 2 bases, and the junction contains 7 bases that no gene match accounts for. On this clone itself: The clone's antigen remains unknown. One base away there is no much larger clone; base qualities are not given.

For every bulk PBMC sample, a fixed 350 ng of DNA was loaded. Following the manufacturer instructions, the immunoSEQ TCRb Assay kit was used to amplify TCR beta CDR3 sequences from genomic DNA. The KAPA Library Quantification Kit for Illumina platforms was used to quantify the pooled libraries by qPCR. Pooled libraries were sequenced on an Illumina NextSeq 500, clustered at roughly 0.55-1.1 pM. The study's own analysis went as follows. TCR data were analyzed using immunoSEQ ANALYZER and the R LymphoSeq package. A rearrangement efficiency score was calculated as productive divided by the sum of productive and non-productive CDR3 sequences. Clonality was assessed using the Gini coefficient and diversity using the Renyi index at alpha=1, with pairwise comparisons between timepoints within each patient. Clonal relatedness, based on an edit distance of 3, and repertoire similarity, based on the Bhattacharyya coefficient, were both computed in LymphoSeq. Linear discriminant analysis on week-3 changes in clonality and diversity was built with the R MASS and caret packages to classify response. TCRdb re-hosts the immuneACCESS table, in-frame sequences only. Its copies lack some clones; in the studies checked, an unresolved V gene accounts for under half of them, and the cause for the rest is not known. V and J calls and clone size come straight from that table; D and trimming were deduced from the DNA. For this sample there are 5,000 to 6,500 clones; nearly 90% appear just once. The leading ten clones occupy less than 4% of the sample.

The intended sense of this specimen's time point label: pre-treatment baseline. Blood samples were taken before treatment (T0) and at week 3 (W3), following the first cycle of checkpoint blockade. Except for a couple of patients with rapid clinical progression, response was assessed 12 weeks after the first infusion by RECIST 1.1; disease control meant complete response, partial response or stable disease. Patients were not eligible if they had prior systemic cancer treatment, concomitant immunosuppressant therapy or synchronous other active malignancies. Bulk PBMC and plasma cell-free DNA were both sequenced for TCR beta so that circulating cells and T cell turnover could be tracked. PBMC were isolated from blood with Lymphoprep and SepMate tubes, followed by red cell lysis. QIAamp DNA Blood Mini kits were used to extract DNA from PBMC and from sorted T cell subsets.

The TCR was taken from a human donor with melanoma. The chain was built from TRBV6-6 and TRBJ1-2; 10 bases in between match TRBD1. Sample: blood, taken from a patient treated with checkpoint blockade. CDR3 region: CASIRDRGLNYGYTF. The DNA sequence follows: TGTGCCAGCATAAGGGACAGGGGACTAAACTATGGCTACACCTTC.